Listed below are T cell receptor beta chains from one sample, sequenced in a study of sequential checkpoint blockade in melanoma. The protocol was immunoSEQ multiplex PCR, while the TCRdb copy is restricted to in-frame clones and leaves out a portion. Seen here are under 15,000 clones, 65% to 85% observed once, and the top ten hold around 50%. The sample here was CD8+ T cells sorted from blood (inferred from file names), taken from a patient given nivolumab and ipilimumab in sequence. These receptors originate from a human patient with melanoma. Some clones in this sample may be carry-over from other donors' samples. CDR3s include the opening cysteine and the closing phenylalanine or tryptophan. The D gene is left open where the match is weak. Clone size is not always given. Where it is, it says once, few, many or a class for expanded clones.

>TRBJ1-1|-|-|TRBV11-3
CASSPTPGQLNTEAFF
TGTGCCAGCAGCCCAACCCCTGGACAGTTGAACACTGAAGCTTTCTTT
>TRBJ1-2|-|few|TRBV11-3
CASSLAGAGPGYTF
TGTGCCAGCAGCTTAGCAGGGGCCGGGCCTGGCTACACCTTC
>TRBJ2-1|TRBD2|-|TRBV4-1
CASSQYRTSGAPYNEQFF
TGCGCCAGCAGCCAATATCGGACTAGCGGGGCTCCGTACAATGAGCAGTTCTTC
>TRBJ2-1|-|-|TRBV4-3
CASSQEPGGYYNEQFF
TGCGCCAGCAGCCAAGAACCAGGGGGGTACTACAATGAGCAGTTCTTC
>TRBJ2-1|-|-|TRBV4-1
CASSSTGYNEQFF
TGCGCCAGCAGCTCAACAGGCTACAATGAGCAGTTCTTC
>TRBJ2-7|TRBD1|-|TRBV16
CASSRAGTGGSYEQYF
TGTGCCAGCAGCCGGGCCGGGACAGGGGGCTCCTACGAGCAGTACTTC
>TRBJ2-5|-|-|TRBV11-2
CASSYGQSGETQYF
TGTGCCAGCAGCTATGGTCAGTCGGGAGAGACCCAGTACTTC
>TRBJ2-1|TRBD2|-|TRBV4-1
CASSLVGGERSYNEQFF
TGCGCCAGCAGCCTCGTGGGAGGGGAGCGCTCCTACAATGAGCAGTTCTTC
>TRBJ2-5|TRBD1|-|TRBV29-1
CSVEAPGQGGETQYF
TGCAGCGTTGAAGCCCCGGGACAGGGAGGAGAGACCCAGTACTTC
>TRBJ2-1|TRBD1|-|TRBV9
CASSGRQGAYNEQFF
TGTGCCAGCAGCGGAAGACAGGGGGCCTACAATGAGCAGTTCTTC
>TRBJ1-1|-|hyperexpanded|TRBV28
CASSLEALADTEAFF
TGTGCCAGCAGTTTGGAGGCCCTCGCGGACACTGAAGCTTTCTTT
>TRBJ2-7|TRBD1|-|TRBV5-4
CASSSDRGYEQYF
TGTGCCAGCAGCTCCGACAGGGGATACGAGCAGTACTTC
>TRBJ2-7|TRBD1|-|TRBV7-9
CASSGQGAYEQYF
TGTGCCAGCAGCGGTCAGGGGGCCTACGAGCAGTACTTC
>TRBJ1-1|-|-|TRBV4-3
CASSQDVTLTGTEAFF
TGCGCCAGCAGCCAAGATGTGACCCTAACGGGAACTGAAGCTTTCTTT
>TRBJ2-5|TRBD1|few|TRBV14
CASSRHGTGGQTQYF
TGTGCCAGCAGCCGACACGGGACAGGGGGACAGACCCAGTACTTC
>TRBJ2-1|TRBD2|-|TRBV2
CASYGGAYEQFF
TGTGCCAGCTACGGGGGGGCCTATGAGCAGTTCTTC
>TRBJ1-2|-|-|TRBV2
CASDGWGDYGYTF
TGTGCCAGCGATGGGTGGGGAGACTATGGCTACACCTTC
>TRBJ1-1|-|once|TRBV6-1
CASSDNSFNTEAFF
TGTGCCAGCAGTGATAACAGTTTCAACACTGAAGCTTTCTTT
>TRBJ2-3|TRBD2|-|TRBV11-2
CASSLLAGGWTDTQYF
TGTGCCAGCAGCCTACTAGCGGGGGGGTGGACAGATACGCAGTATTTT
>TRBJ1-2|-|-|TRBV19
CASSSPTGYGYTF
TGTGCCAGTAGTAGCCCGACAGGCTATGGCTACACCTTC
>TRBJ2-1|-|-|TRBV27
CASSSDGGLYNEQFF
TGTGCCAGCAGTTCCGACGGAGGACTTTACAATGAGCAGTTCTTC
>TRBJ2-2|-|-|TRBV19
CASSIDLGSTGELFF
TGTGCCAGTAGTATAGATCTAGGGTCCACCGGGGAGCTGTTTTTC
>TRBJ2-1|-|-|TRBV6-5
CASTERVSSYNEQFF
TGTGCCAGCACCGAGCGGGTAAGCTCCTACAATGAGCAGTTCTTC
>TRBJ2-7|TRBD1|-|TRBV14
CASSHGTGAYEQYF
TGTGCCAGCAGCCACGGGACAGGGGCCTACGAGCAGTACTTC
>TRBJ1-1|-|-|TRBV6-1
CASFPRGRSEAFF
TGTGCCAGCTTCCCTAGAGGGAGGTCTGAAGCTTTCTTT
>TRBJ1-3|-|-|TRBV28
CASSPLEGSFSGNTIYF
TGTGCCAGCAGCCCACTCGAGGGCTCCTTCTCTGGAAACACCATATATTTT
>TRBJ2-7|TRBD1|-|TRBV27
CATSDRGLYEQYF
TGTGCCACATCGGACAGGGGGCTTTACGAGCAGTACTTC
>TRBJ2-1|TRBD2|-|TRBV10-1
CASSEGGTMDLNEQFF
TGCGCCAGCAGTGAGGGAGGGACTATGGACTTGAATGAGCAGTTCTTC
>TRBJ1-2|-|-|TRBV14
CASSLIGDWRGYTF
TGTGCCAGCAGCCTCATAGGGGACTGGAGGGGCTACACCTTC
>TRBJ2-1|-|-|TRBV11-2
CASSLVSGDEQFF
TGTGCCAGCAGCTTAGTATCGGGAGATGAGCAGTTCTTC
>TRBJ1-1|TRBD1|few|TRBV10-3
CAIREGGANTEAFF
TGTGCCATCCGGGAAGGGGGCGCGAACACTGAAGCTTTCTTT
>TRBJ1-5|-|-|TRBV6-5
CASREGQYSNQPQHF
TGTGCCAGCAGAGAGGGACAATATAGCAATCAGCCCCAGCATTTT
>TRBJ1-6|TRBD1|-|TRBV9
CASSVGAGGTYNSPLHF
TGTGCCAGCAGCGTAGGGGCAGGGGGAACCTATAATTCACCCCTCCACTTT
>TRBJ2-7|-|few|TRBV7-9
CASSLIDSTYEQYF
TGTGCCAGCAGCTTAATTGACAGTACCTACGAGCAGTACTTC
>TRBJ2-7|-|-|TRBV6-1
CASSSTVSYEQYF
TGTGCCAGCAGCTCGACAGTCTCCTACGAGCAGTACTTC
>TRBJ1-1|-|-|TRBV4-1
CASSQDRVQNTEAFF
TGCGCCAGCAGCCAAGATAGAGTTCAGAACACTGAAGCTTTCTTT
>TRBJ2-4|-|-|TRBV9
CASSGSGVNIQYF
TGTGCCAGCAGCGGGAGCGGTGTGAACATTCAGTACTTC
>TRBJ2-7|-|-|TRBV7-9
CASSSPIADSYEQYF
TGTGCCAGCAGCTCTCCGATAGCGGACTCCTACGAGCAGTACTTC
>TRBJ2-7|-|-|TRBV13
CASSFLYEQYF
TGTGCCAGCAGTTTCCTCTACGAGCAGTACTTC
>TRBJ2-1|TRBD2|-|TRBV10-3
CATWTSGGAFYNEQFF
TGTGCCACTTGGACTAGCGGGGGGGCCTTCTACAATGAGCAGTTCTTC
>TRBJ1-5|-|-|TRBV7-8
CASSLGGSRQPQHF
TGTGCCAGCAGCTTAGGAGGGTCCCGTCAGCCCCAGCATTTT
>TRBJ1-2|-|-|TRBV15
CATSRAVGRALDYGYTF
TGTGCCACCAGCAGAGCGGTGGGCAGGGCATTAGACTATGGCTACACCTTC
>TRBJ2-3|TRBD2|once|TRBV4-1
CASSQVAGGSSDTQYF
TGCGCCAGCAGCCAAGTAGCCGGGGGGTCCTCAGATACGCAGTATTTT
>TRBJ2-5|-|-|TRBV6-4
CASSGRDSLTQYF
TGTGCCAGCAGTGGCCGGGACTCCTTGACCCAGTACTTC
>TRBJ2-7|-|-|TRBV7-9
CASSFFPGVSSYEQYF
TGTGCCAGCAGCTTTTTTCCGGGTGTCTCCTCCTACGAGCAGTACTTC
>TRBJ2-1|TRBD2|once|TRBV11-2
CASSSAGGPYNEQFF
TGTGCCAGCAGCTCAGCGGGGGGGCCCTACAATGAGCAGTTCTTC